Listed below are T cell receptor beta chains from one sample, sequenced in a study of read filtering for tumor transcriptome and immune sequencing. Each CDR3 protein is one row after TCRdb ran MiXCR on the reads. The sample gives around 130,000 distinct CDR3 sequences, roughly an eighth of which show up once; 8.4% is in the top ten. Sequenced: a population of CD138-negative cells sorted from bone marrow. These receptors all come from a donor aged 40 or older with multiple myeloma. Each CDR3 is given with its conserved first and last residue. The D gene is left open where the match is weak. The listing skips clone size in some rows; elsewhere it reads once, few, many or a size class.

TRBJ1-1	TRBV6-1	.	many	CASKVRGNTEAFF	TGTGCCAGCAAAGTAAGGGGGAACACTGAAGCTTTCTTT
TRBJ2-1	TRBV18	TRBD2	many	CASSLGLAANEQFF	TGTGCCAGCTCACTAGGACTAGCGGCCAATGAGCAGTTCTTC
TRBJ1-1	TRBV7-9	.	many	CASSLSGANTEAFF	TGTGCCAGCAGCTTGTCGGGCGCGAACACTGAAGCTTTCTTT
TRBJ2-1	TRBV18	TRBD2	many	CASSPNEGLAGAEQFF	TGTGCCAGCTCACCCAACGAGGGACTAGCGGGAGCGGAGCAGTTCTTC
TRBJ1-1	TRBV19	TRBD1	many	CASSIGQGGNTEAFF	TGTGCCAGTAGTATAGGACAGGGCGGGAACACTGAAGCTTTCTTT
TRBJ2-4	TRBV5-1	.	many	CASSLGNKENIQYF	TGCGCCAGCAGCTTGGGAAATAAGGAAAACATTCAGTACTTC
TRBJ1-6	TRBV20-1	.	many	CSASLSQTGYTLHF	TGCAGTGCTAGTCTCTCCCAGACTGGGTACACCCTCCACTTT
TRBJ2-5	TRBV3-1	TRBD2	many	CASSLLAGGVETQYF	TGTGCCAGCAGCCTTCTAGCGGGAGGTGTGGAGACCCAGTACTTC
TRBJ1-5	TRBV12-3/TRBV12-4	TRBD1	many	CASSLGQAIKPQHF	TGTGCCAGCAGTTTGGGACAGGCAATTAAGCCCCAGCATTTT
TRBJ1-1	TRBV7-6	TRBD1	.	CASSLDEGAVVTEAFF	TGTGCCAGCAGCTTAGATGAGGGGGCAGTAGTCACTGAAGCTTTCTTT
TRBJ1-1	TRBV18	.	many	CASSPRQPNTEAFF	TGTGCCAGCTCACCCCGACAGCCGAACACTGAAGCTTTCTTT
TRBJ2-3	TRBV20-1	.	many	CSARLGGDTQYF	TGCAGTGCTCGCCTGGGGGGAGATACGCAGTATTTT
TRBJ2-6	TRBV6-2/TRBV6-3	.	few	CASGTEKVSGANVLTF	TGTGCCAGCGGCACCGAGAAAGTTTCTGGGGCCAACGTCCTGACTTTC
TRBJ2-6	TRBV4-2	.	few	CASSQGPSSGANVLTF	TGTGCCAGCAGCCAGGGACCGTCCTCTGGGGCCAACGTCCTGACTTTC
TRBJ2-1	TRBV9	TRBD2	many	CASSVVPASGRSEQFF	TGTGCCAGCAGCGTAGTTCCGGCTAGCGGGCGGAGCGAGCAGTTCTTC
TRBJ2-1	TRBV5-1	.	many	CASSRGTGAYNEQFF	TGCGCCAGCAGCCGCGGGACTGGAGCCTACAATGAGCAGTTCTTC
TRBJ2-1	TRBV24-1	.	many	CATSDPIQTRKEQFF	TGTGCCACCAGTGATCCTATCCAAACTCGCAAGGAGCAGTTCTTC
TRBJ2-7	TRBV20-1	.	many	CSAWEDYEQYF	TGCAGTGCTTGGGAGGATTACGAGCAGTACTTC
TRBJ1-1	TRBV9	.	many	CASSVEGSLGGREAFF	TGTGCCAGCAGCGTAGAGGGAAGCTTAGGGGGGCGCGAAGCTTTCTTT
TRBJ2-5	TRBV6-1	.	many	CASTWGTETQYF	TGTGCCAGCACCTGGGGGACGGAGACCCAGTACTTC
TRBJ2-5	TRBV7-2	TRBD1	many	CASSYYPPTGVGETQYF	TGTGCCAGCAGTTATTATCCCCCAACAGGGGTCGGAGAGACCCAGTACTTC
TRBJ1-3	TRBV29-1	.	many	CSVLEREGGNTIYF	TGCAGCGTTCTCGAGAGGGAGGGCGGAAACACCATATATTTT
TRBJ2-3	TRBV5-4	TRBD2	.	CASSLGLAGDTQYF	TGTGCCAGCAGCTTAGGACTAGCGGGAGATACGCAGTATTTT
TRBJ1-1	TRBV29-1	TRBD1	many	CSVELQGGTAFF	TGCAGCGTTGAACTGCAGGGGGGTACGGCTTTCTTT
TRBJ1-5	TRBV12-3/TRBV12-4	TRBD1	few	CASRPGGNQPQHF	TGTGCCAGCCGTCCAGGGGGGAATCAGCCCCAGCATTTT
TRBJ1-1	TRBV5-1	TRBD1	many	CASRQGGLNTEAFF	TGCGCCAGCCGACAGGGAGGGCTGAACACTGAAGCTTTCTTT
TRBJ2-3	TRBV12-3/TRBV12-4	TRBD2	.	CASSLAGEADTQYF	TGTGCCAGCAGTTTGGCGGGAGAAGCAGATACGCAGTATTTT
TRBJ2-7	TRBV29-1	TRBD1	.	CSVLGTGGGEQYF	TGCAGCGTTCTAGGGACAGGGGGCGGCGAGCAGTACTTC
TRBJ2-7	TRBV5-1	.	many	CASSFGVPTYEQYF	TGCGCCAGCAGCTTTGGCGTCCCAACCTACGAGCAGTACTTC
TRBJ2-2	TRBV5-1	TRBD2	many	CASSLTSGSMTGELFF	TGCGCCAGCAGCTTAACTAGCGGGAGTATGACCGGGGAGCTGTTTTTT
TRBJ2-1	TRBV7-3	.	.	CASSSDRYDEQFF	TGTGCCAGCAGCTCCGACAGGTATGATGAGCAGTTCTTC
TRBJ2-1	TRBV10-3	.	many	CAIRVGSSYNEQFF	TGTGCCATCAGAGTGGGGAGCTCCTACAATGAGCAGTTCTTC
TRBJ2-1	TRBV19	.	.	CASSIDPGNEQFF	TGTGCCAGTAGTATAGATCCTGGAAATGAGCAGTTCTTC
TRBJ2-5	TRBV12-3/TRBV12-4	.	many	CASSSLGKGGTETQYF	TGTGCCAGCAGTTCACTGGGGAAGGGGGGCACGGAGACCCAGTACTTC
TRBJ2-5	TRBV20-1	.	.	CSARDRRRMGQETQYF	TGCAGTGCTAGAGATCGCCGGAGGATGGGCCAAGAGACCCAGTACTTC
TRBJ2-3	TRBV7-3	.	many	CASSPSSGTDTQYF	TGTGCCAGCAGCCCGAGTAGCGGCACAGATACGCAGTATTTT
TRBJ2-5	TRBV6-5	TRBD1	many	CAIGQGQETQYF	TGTGCCATCGGACAGGGCCAAGAGACCCAGTACTTC
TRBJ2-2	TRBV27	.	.	CASSFYTGEELFF	TGTGCCAGCAGTTTCTACACCGGCGAGGAGCTGTTTTTT
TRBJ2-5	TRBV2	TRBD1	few	CASRADRGETQYF	TGTGCCAGCAGGGCGGACAGGGGGGAGACCCAGTACTTC
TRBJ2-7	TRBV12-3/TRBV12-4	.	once	CTSSSTPEETSRQYF	TGTACCAGCAGTTCAACCCCGGAAGAGACCTCGCGGCAGTACTTC
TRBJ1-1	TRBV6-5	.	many	CASSYSRGTITEAFF	TGTGCCAGCAGTTACTCAAGGGGCACCATCACTGAAGCTTTCTTT
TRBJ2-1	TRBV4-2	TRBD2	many	CASRSSGSSYNEQFF	TGTGCCAGCAGGAGTAGCGGGAGCTCCTACAATGAGCAGTTCTTC
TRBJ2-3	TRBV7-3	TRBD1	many	CASSLSMGQGEDTQYF	TGTGCCAGCAGCTTAAGTATGGGACAGGGGGAAGATACGCAGTATTTT
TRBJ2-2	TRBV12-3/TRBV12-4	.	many	CASGSDSGGELFF	TGTGCTAGTGGGTCCGACAGCGGCGGGGAGCTGTTTTTT
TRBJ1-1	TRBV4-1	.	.	CASSQESAVFGSEAFF	TGCGCCAGCAGCCAAGAGAGCGCAGTCTTTGGATCTGAAGCTTTCTTT
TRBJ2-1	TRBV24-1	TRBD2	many	CATSGQSKGGRQRNEQFF	TGTGCCACTTCTGGCCAGTCAAAGGGCGGGAGACAGAGGAATGAGCAGTTCTTC
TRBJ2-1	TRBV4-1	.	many	CASSQGHYEQFF	TGCGCCAGCAGCCAAGGTCATTACGAGCAGTTCTTC
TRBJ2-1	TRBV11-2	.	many	CASSPRGPSSYNEQFF	TGTGCCAGCAGCCCCAGGGGCCCTAGCTCCTACAATGAGCAGTTCTTC
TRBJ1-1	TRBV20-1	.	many	CSATQGTEAFF	TGCAGTGCTACTCAAGGGACTGAAGCTTTCTTT
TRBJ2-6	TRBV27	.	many	CASSPSSAGANVLTF	TGTGCCAGCAGTCCCTCGTCGGCTGGGGCCAACGTCCTGACTTTC
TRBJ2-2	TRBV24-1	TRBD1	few	CATSDLGYRGFNTGELFF	TGTGCCACCAGTGATTTGGGGTACAGGGGTTTTAACACCGGGGAGCTGTTTTTT
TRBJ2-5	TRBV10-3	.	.	CAISPQQETQYF	TGTGCCATCAGTCCTCAACAAGAGACCCAGTACTTC
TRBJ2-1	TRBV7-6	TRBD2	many	CASSPGGLAGREGLGYNEQFF	TGTGCCAGCAGCCCCGGAGGACTAGCCGGGCGGGAGGGCCTGGGCTACAATGAGCAGTTCTTC
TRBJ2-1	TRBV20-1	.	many	CSAHPRKFKSSYNEQFF	TGCAGTGCTCACCCTCGCAAGTTCAAGAGCTCCTACAATGAGCAGTTCTTC
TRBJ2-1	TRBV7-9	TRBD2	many	CASSIAGEYNEQFF	TGTGCCAGCAGCATAGCGGGAGAGTATAATGAGCAGTTCTTC
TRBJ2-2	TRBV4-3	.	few	CASSQEPKVETTGELFF	TGCGCCAGCAGCCAAGAACCCAAGGTTGAGACTACCGGGGAGCTGTTTTTT